What follows describes a single T cell receptor (beta chain). An input of roughly 0.5 to 1 ug of RNA was subjected to reverse transcription using random hexamers. The immunoSEQ assay covered 54 Vbeta and 13 Jbeta segments for CDR3. One entry per CDR3 protein, called by TCRdb with MiXCR from the immunoSEQ multiplex PCR reads. The profile shows approximately 110,000 distinct CDR3 sequences, more than 90% of them singletons. This sample was taken from a study of CD8 T cells in Susac syndrome. V was trimmed by 0 bases and J by 3 bases, leaving 9 bases between them. The length of the CDR3 is 15 residues. CDR1 and CDR2 from the germline V gene are KGHSH and LQKENI. CD8+ and CD4+ T cells were negatively isolated; TEMRA cells were FACS-enriched.

The clonotype was recovered from a human donor in good health. The sequenced sample consisted of CD4+ T cells from PBMCs. The chain recombines TRBV18 with TRBJ2-1; D remains unclear. CDR3 coding DNA: TGTGCCAGCTCACCACCGGGGTTTGTCTACAATGAGCAGTTCTTC. Encoded protein: CASSPPGFVYNEQFF.